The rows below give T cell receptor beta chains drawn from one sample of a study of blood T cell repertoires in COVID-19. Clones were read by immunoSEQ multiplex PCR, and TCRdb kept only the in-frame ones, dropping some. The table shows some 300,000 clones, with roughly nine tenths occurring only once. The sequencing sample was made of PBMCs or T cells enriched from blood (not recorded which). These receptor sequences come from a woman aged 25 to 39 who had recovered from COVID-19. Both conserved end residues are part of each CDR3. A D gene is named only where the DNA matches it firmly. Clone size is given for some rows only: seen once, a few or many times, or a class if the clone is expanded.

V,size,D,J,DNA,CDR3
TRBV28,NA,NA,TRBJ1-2,TGTGCCAGCAGTTATACAGGGATCCATGGCTACACCTTC,CASSYTGIHGYTF
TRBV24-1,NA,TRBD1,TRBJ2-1,TGTGCCACCAGTGCCGACAGGGGGCTAATAAATGAGCAGTTCTTC,CATSADRGLINEQFF
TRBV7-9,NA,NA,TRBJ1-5,TGTGCCAGCAGCTCCCCTTATCAGCCCCAGCATTTT,CASSSPYQPQHF
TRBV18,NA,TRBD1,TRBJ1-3,TGTGCCAGCTCCCTGGAACAGGGGGGGCGCTCTGGAAACACCATATATTTT,CASSLEQGGRSGNTIYF
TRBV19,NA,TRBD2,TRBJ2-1,TGTGCCAGTAGTCTGGATGGGACTAGGGAGTTCTTC,CASSLDGTREFF
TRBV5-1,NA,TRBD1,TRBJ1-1,TGCGCCAGCAGCTTTCAGACAGGGGGCCGCTATGAAGCTTTCTTT,CASSFQTGGRYEAFF
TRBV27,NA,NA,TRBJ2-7,TGTGCCAGCAGTTTATTAGGGGACGAGCAGTACTTC,CASSLLGDEQYF
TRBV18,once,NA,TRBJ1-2,TGTGCCAGCTCACCAGGGCCGACCAACTATGGCTACACCTTC,CASSPGPTNYGYTF
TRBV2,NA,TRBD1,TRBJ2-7,TGTGCCAGCAGTTGGGACAGCTCCTACGAGCAGTACTTC,CASSWDSSYEQYF
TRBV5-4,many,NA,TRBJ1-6,TGTGCCAGCAGCTTCAATCAATCACCCCTCCACTTT,CASSFNQSPLHF
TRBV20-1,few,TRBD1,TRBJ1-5,TGCAGTGCTAGTGGCTCGACAGGGAGAGATCAGCCCCAGCATTTT,CSASGSTGRDQPQHF
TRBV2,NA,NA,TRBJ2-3,TGTGCCAGCAGGGGGTTGACGGGGACAGATACGCAGTATTTT,CASRGLTGTDTQYF
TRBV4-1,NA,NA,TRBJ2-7,TGCGCCAGCAGCGGCCACAGGGTGTGGGAGCAGTACTTC,CASSGHRVWEQYF
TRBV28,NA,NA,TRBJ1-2,TGTGCCAGTCAACCGGGAGCCGCGCCCTATGGCTACACCTTC,CASQPGAAPYGYTF
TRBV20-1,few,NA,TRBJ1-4,TGCAGTGTCACGAGGCCGGGAAAACTGTTTTTT,CSVTRPGKLFF
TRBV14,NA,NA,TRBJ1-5,TGTGCCAGCAGCCAAAGTCGGAATCAGCCCCAGCATTTT,CASSQSRNQPQHF
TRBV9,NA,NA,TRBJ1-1,TGTGCCAGCAGCGAGAGTGTTGTAAGCACTGAAGCTTTCTTT,CASSESVVSTEAFF
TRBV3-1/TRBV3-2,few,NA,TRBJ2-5,TGTGCCAGCAGCCGGAGTGAGTCGGGGGCCCAGTACTTC,CASSRSESGAQYF
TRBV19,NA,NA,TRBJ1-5,TGTGCCAGTATGGTTCGGGATAGCAATCAGCCCCAGCATTTT,CASMVRDSNQPQHF
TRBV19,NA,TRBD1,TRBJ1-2,TGTGCCAGTAGCTTAAACAGGGGAGGTAACTATGGCTACACCTTC,CASSLNRGGNYGYTF
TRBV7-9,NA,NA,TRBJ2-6,TGTGCCAGCAGCCAGGCATCGGGGGCCAACGTCCTGACTTTC,CASSQASGANVLTF
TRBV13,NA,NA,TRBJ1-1,TGTGCCAGCAGCTTAGGGTCTCTGAACACTGAAGCTTTCTTT,CASSLGSLNTEAFF
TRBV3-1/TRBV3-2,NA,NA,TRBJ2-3,TGTGCCAGCAGCCAAGATATAAAAAATACGCAGTATTTT,CASSQDIKNTQYF
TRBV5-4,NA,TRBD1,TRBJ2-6,TGTGCCAGCAGCATTCAGGGGGTACTAAGCTCTGGGGCCAACGTCCTGACTTTC,CASSIQGVLSSGANVLTF
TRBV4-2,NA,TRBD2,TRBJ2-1,TGTGCCAGCAGCCGCCTACTAGCGGCGGCGGGGAGTGAGCAGTTCTTC,CASSRLLAAAGSEQFF
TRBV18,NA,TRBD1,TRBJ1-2,TGTGCCAGCTCACCACGACAGGGGGCGGACTATGGCTACACCTTC,CASSPRQGADYGYTF
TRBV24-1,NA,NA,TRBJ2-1,TGTGCCACCGAGGGGGGGTCCTACAATGAGCAGTTCTTC,CATEGGSYNEQFF
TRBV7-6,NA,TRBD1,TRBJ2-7,TGTGCCAGCAGCTTAGTGACAGGGTCATACGAGCAGTACTTC,CASSLVTGSYEQYF
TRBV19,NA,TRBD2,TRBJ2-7,TGTGCCAGTAGCAGAAGCGGGAGGGCCTTTGTCGTTCCCGAGCAGTACTTC,CASSRSGRAFVVPEQYF
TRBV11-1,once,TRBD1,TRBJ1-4,TGTGCCAGCAGCTTCCAGGGGGCAACTAATGAAAAACTGTTTTTT,CASSFQGATNEKLFF
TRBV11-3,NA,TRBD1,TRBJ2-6,TGTGCCAGCAGCTTTGGGACAGGGGGGTCTGGGGCCAACGTCCTGACTTTC,CASSFGTGGSGANVLTF
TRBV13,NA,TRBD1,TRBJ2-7,TGTGCCAGCAGCAGGGGGACAGGGGTATCTTATTCCTACGAGCAGTACTTC,CASSRGTGVSYSYEQYF
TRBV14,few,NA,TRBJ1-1,TGTGCCAGCAGCCAAAACAGAGAGAACACTGAAGCTTTCTTT,CASSQNRENTEAFF
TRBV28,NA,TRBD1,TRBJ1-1,TGTGCCAGCAGTGCCCAGGGGGTGGGCGACACTGAAGCTTTCTTT,CASSAQGVGDTEAFF
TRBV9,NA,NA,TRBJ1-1,TGTGCCAGCAGCGTAGCTACGAGTGAAGCTTTCTTT,CASSVATSEAFF
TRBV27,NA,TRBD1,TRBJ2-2,TGTGCCAGCAGTATCCAACAGGGGTTCACCGGGGAGCTGTTTTTT,CASSIQQGFTGELFF
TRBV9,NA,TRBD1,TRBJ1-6,TGTGCCAGCAGCCCGCAACAGGGGTGGTCACCCCTCCACTTT,CASSPQQGWSPLHF
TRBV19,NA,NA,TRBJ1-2,TGTGCCAGTAGTCCCCCAGGACAAATACGGGACTATGGCTACACCTTC,CASSPPGQIRDYGYTF
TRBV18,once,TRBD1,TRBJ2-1,TGTGCCAGCTCACCCCAGGGGGCTAGCTCCTACAATGAGCAGTTCTTC,CASSPQGASSYNEQFF
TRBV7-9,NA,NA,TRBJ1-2,TGTGCCAGCAGCCAACAGGAACCCTTCAAATTCTATGGCTACACCTTC,CASSQQEPFKFYGYTF
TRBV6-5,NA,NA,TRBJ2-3,TGTGCCAGCAGTTACTCGAGTCGCCTCACAGATACGCAGTATTTT,CASSYSSRLTDTQYF
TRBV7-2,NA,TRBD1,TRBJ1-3,TGTGCCAGCAGCTTTACAGGGGAGCCCGGAAACACCATATATTTT,CASSFTGEPGNTIYF
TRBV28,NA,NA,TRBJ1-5,TGTGCCAGCCGTGCGGGGCCGCGATTCAATCAGCCCCAGCATTTT,CASRAGPRFNQPQHF